The rows below give T cell receptor beta chains drawn from one sample of a study of control samples from healthy donors and cancer patients. TCRdb's copy holds only in-frame clones and misses some; the assay was immunoSEQ multiplex PCR. The sample holds around 28,000 clones, more than 75% seen once. Sample: PBMCs. The receptors were sampled from a man in his forties or fifties with lung cancer. CDR3s include the opening cysteine and the closing phenylalanine or tryptophan. A D gene is named only where the DNA matches it firmly. Expanded clones get a size class; other rows say once, few or many, or leave the size out.

d_call	v_call	clone_size	j_call	cdr3_nt	cdr3_aa
.	TRBV20-1	.	TRBJ1-4	TGCAGTGCTAGTGACAGGTCTGGCGTTAATGAAAAACTGTTTTTT	CSASDRSGVNEKLFF
.	TRBV21-1	.	TRBJ2-7	TGTGCCAGCAGCAGCGACAGGGGGTACGAGCAGTACTTC	CASSSDRGYEQYF
TRBD1	TRBV7-2	few	TRBJ2-3	TGTGCCAGCAGCTCGACAGGGGGCAGGGCAGATACGCAGTATTTT	CASSSTGGRADTQYF
TRBD2	TRBV5-4	.	TRBJ2-5	TGTGCCAGCAGCTTGGAGGCTAGCGGGGGCGAGACCCAGTACTTC	CASSLEASGGETQYF
TRBD1	TRBV9	.	TRBJ2-3	TGTGCCAGCAGCCCGGGTACACAGGGGGGTACAGATACGCAGTATTTT	CASSPGTQGGTDTQYF
.	TRBV7-2	few	TRBJ1-5	TGTGCCAGCAGCTTATTAGGGGATCAGCCCCAGCATTTT	CASSLLGDQPQHF
.	TRBV14	.	TRBJ1-5	TGTGCCAGCAGCCTTGACAGGAATCAGCCCCAGCATTTT	CASSLDRNQPQHF
TRBD2	TRBV9	.	TRBJ2-5	TGTGCCAGCAGTTCAGGCCAGGGCGGGGGGAAAGAGACCCAGTACTTC	CASSSGQGGGKETQYF
TRBD2	TRBV3-1/TRBV3-2	.	TRBJ2-3	TGTGCCAGCAGCCAACTAGCGGGGGGGCATGGAGATACGCAGTATTTT	CASSQLAGGHGDTQYF
.	TRBV5-6	.	TRBJ2-1	TGTGCCAGCAGGATCGACAGTGAGTTGAATGAGCAGTTCTTC	CASRIDSELNEQFF
TRBD1	TRBV19	.	TRBJ2-3	TGTGCCAGTAGTATCCAGGGACAGTGGGGTCCGGATACGCAGTATTTT	CASSIQGQWGPDTQYF
TRBD2	TRBV6-5	.	TRBJ2-1	TGTGCCAGCAGTTTCGTTAGCGGGGGGGCACATGAGCAGTTCTTC	CASSFVSGGAHEQFF
TRBD2	TRBV6-5	.	TRBJ2-1	TGTGCCAGCAGACTAGCGGGGGTTTATGAGCAGTTCTTC	CASRLAGVYEQFF
.	TRBV20-1	.	TRBJ1-5	TGCAGTGCTAGTAGTCAGGTCAATCAGCCCCAGCATTTT	CSASSQVNQPQHF
.	TRBV7-2	.	TRBJ1-2	TGTGCCAGCCAGCTTTGGGTAGGGGATCACTATGGCTACACCTTC	CASQLWVGDHYGYTF
.	TRBV6-5	.	TRBJ1-1	TGTGCCAGCAGTTACGTCCAGGCGACCACTGAAGCTTTCTTT	CASSYVQATTEAFF
.	TRBV20-1	.	TRBJ2-3	TGCAGTGCTAGTATTCTAGCGTCCACAGATACGCAGTATTTT	CSASILASTDTQYF
TRBD1	TRBV15	.	TRBJ2-5	TGTGCCACCAGCGGGCCTTCTCGACAGGGCCAAGAGACCCAGTACTTC	CATSGPSRQGQETQYF
TRBD2	TRBV6-2/TRBV6-3	.	TRBJ2-3	TGTGCCAGCAGTTACGACACCGCGGGGGGCACAGATACGCAGTATTTT	CASSYDTAGGTDTQYF
.	TRBV7-9	.	TRBJ1-2	TGTGCCAGCAGCCCCAATCTAGGGGTTGCTGGCTACACCTTC	CASSPNLGVAGYTF
TRBD1	TRBV7-9	.	TRBJ1-4	TGTGCCAGCAGCTTAGGGACAGGGATGCTTAATGAAAAACTGTTTTTT	CASSLGTGMLNEKLFF
.	TRBV11-1	once	TRBJ1-1	TGTGCCAGCAGCTACCGGGTGGGAAACACTGAAGCTTTCTTT	CASSYRVGNTEAFF
TRBD1	TRBV2	few	TRBJ1-2	TGTGCCTGCAAAGGACAGGGGTCGAGTGGCTACACCTTC	CACKGQGSSGYTF
.	TRBV30	.	TRBJ1-1	TGTGCCTGGAGTGTGTTCAACACTGAAGCTTTCTTT	CAWSVFNTEAFF
.	TRBV6-2/TRBV6-3	.	TRBJ1-5	TGTGCCAGCAGTTCCCCGGGGGCTAGGCAGCCCCAGCATTTT	CASSSPGARQPQHF
.	TRBV11-2	.	TRBJ1-1	TGTGCCAGCAGCTCCCTCCGCGTCACGTCAGTGGCTTTCTTT	CASSSLRVTSVAFF
.	TRBV7-9	few	TRBJ1-5	TGTGCCAGCAGCTCGGACTCTCTGGAGCCCCAGCATTTT	CASSSDSLEPQHF
.	TRBV19	.	TRBJ1-4	TGTGCCAGTAGAAAGGGACGGAAAAATGAAAAACTGTTTTTT	CASRKGRKNEKLFF
.	TRBV2	.	TRBJ1-5	TGTGCCAGCAGTGAAAGCTCCCGTGGGGGCAATCAGCCCCAGCATTTT	CASSESSRGGNQPQHF
.	TRBV5-1	.	TRBJ2-3	TGCGCCAGCAGCTCGGGGAGCACAGATACGCAGTATTTT	CASSSGSTDTQYF
TRBD1	TRBV5-1	.	TRBJ2-5	TGCGCCAGCAGCGCCGGACAGGGTCAAGAGACCCAGTACTTC	CASSAGQGQETQYF
TRBD2	TRBV11-1	.	TRBJ2-2	TGTGCCAGCAGCTTAGCCGGGGGGGCCACCGGGGAGCTGTTTTTT	CASSLAGGATGELFF
.	TRBV4-3	.	TRBJ1-2	TGCGCCAGCAGCCAAGATAGTAGAGGCATCTATGGCTACGCCTTC	CASSQDSRGIYGYAF
.	TRBV5-1	once	TRBJ2-7	TGCGCCAGCAGCGGGGGACTCCCGACCTACGAGCAGTACTTC	CASSGGLPTYEQYF
.	TRBV18	.	TRBJ1-3	TGTGCCAGCTCACCACGGGGTAGCTCTGGAAACACCATATATTTT	CASSPRGSSGNTIYF
.	TRBV7-3	.	TRBJ2-3	TGTGCCAGCAGCTTATGGGGAGATACGCAGTATTTT	CASSLWGDTQYF
.	TRBV19	.	TRBJ1-2	TGTGCCAGTAGCATTTCTTCCAACCATGGCTACACCTTC	CASSISSNHGYTF
TRBD1	TRBV25-1	.	TRBJ2-5	TGTGCCAGCAGCGATCGACCGGGACAGCTAAAAGAGACCCAGTACTTC	CASSDRPGQLKETQYF
TRBD1	TRBV19	.	TRBJ1-1	TGTGCCAGTAGTTCTTCAGGGGGCACTGAAGCTTTCTTT	CASSSSGGTEAFF